This is a list of T cell receptor beta chains from one sample in a study of T cell changes during pregnancy in multiple sclerosis. Clones were read by immunoSEQ multiplex PCR, and TCRdb kept only the in-frame ones, dropping some. The repertoire has approximately 83,000 clones, about 94% of them found once; the top ten carry about 2.4%. Sequenced material: peripheral blood, taken in the third trimester of pregnancy. The receptor source for this set is a female donor with multiple sclerosis, enrolled in a pregnancy study. CDR3s include the opening cysteine and the closing phenylalanine or tryptophan. The D gene is left open where the match is weak. Clone size is not always given. Where it is, it says once, few, many or a class for expanded clones.

clone size	D gene	J gene	V gene	CDR3 protein	CDR3 DNA
-	-	TRBJ2-7	TRBV21-1	CASSKRGTSGNYEQYF	TGTGCCAGCAGCAAAAGGGGGACTAGCGGGAACTACGAGCAGTACTTC
-	-	TRBJ2-1	TRBV27	CASSLEGSLYNEQFF	TGTGCCAGCAGTTTAGAGGGCTCCCTCTACAATGAGCAGTTCTTC
-	TRBD2	TRBJ2-7	TRBV5-4	CASSLDAGALPEQYF	TGTGCCAGCAGCTTGGACGCGGGAGCCCTTCCAGAGCAGTACTTC
-	TRBD2	TRBJ2-5	TRBV11-2	CASSPSPMIAGEETQYF	TGTGCCAGCAGCCCTAGCCCCATGATTGCGGGAGAGGAGACCCAGTACTTC
-	-	TRBJ2-6	TRBV18	CASSQDFSGANVLTF	TGTGCCAGCTCACAGGACTTCTCTGGGGCCAACGTCCTGACTTTC
-	TRBD2	TRBJ2-1	TRBV29-1	CSVERKTSGNNEQFF	TGCAGCGTTGAAAGGAAGACTAGCGGGAACAATGAGCAGTTCTTC
-	-	TRBJ1-2	TRBV28	CASSPPDYGYTF	TGTGCCAGCTCCCCCCCGGACTATGGCTACACCTTC
-	TRBD2	TRBJ2-1	TRBV4-3	CASRQALGSGRVNEQFF	TGCGCCAGCAGACAAGCGTTAGGGAGCGGGAGGGTCAATGAGCAGTTCTTC
-	TRBD2	TRBJ2-7	TRBV7-6	CASSLKSGAGVYEQYF	TGTGCCAGCAGCTTAAAGTCGGGAGCGGGAGTTTACGAGCAGTACTTC
-	-	TRBJ2-2	TRBV5-6	CASSFTSPNTGELFF	TGTGCCAGCAGCTTCACTAGCCCCAACACCGGGGAGCTGTTTTTT
-	TRBD2	TRBJ2-3	TRBV11-2	CASSLFAGGPTDTQYF	TGTGCCAGCAGCTTATTCGCGGGAGGACCCACAGATACGCAGTATTTT
-	-	TRBJ2-2	TRBV6-1	CASSEDGAYTGELFF	TGTGCCAGCAGTGAAGATGGGGCGTACACCGGGGAGCTGTTTTTT
-	-	TRBJ1-4	TRBV5-1	CASSLDPGLKEKLFF	TGCGCCAGCAGCTTGGATCCAGGACTCAAAGAAAAACTGTTTTTT
-	-	TRBJ2-6	TRBV28	CASLTTGEGANVLTF	TGTGCCAGCCTTACGACGGGGGAGGGGGCCAACGTCCTGACTTTC
-	-	TRBJ1-4	TRBV28	CASSLEQGRDEKLFF	TGTGCCAGCAGTTTAGAGCAGGGGAGGGATGAAAAACTGTTTTTT
-	TRBD1	TRBJ2-7	TRBV4-1	CASSQDSGGAYEQYF	TGCGCCAGCAGCCAAGATTCAGGGGGCGCTTACGAGCAGTACTTC
-	-	TRBJ2-2	TRBV14	CASSPLGGYTGELFF	TGTGCCAGCAGCCCCTTAGGCGGGTACACCGGGGAGCTGTTTTTT
-	TRBD2	TRBJ2-7	TRBV19	CASSIDWAGRGEQYF	TGTGCCAGTAGTATAGATTGGGCCGGGAGGGGCGAGCAGTACTTC
-	TRBD2	TRBJ2-1	TRBV18	CASSLPTAGAGANEQFF	TGTGCCAGCTCACTTCCCACTGCGGGAGCGGGCGCCAATGAGCAGTTCTTC
-	TRBD2	TRBJ2-3	TRBV2	CASSVLAGESTDTQYF	TGTGCCAGCAGTGTGCTAGCGGGAGAATCCACAGATACGCAGTATTTT
once	TRBD1	TRBJ2-5	TRBV9	CASSVGDRIRETQYF	TGTGCCAGCAGCGTAGGGGACAGGATTAGAGAGACCCAGTACTTC
-	TRBD2	TRBJ2-7	TRBV7-2	CASSLVTSGSHEQYF	TGTGCCAGCAGCTTAGTGACTAGCGGGAGCCACGAGCAGTACTTC
-	TRBD1	TRBJ2-2	TRBV6-6	CASSQRQGAMLGELFF	TGTGCCAGCAGCCAACGACAGGGGGCTATGTTGGGGGAGCTGTTTTTT
-	-	TRBJ1-1	TRBV29-1	CSVHSGFLDTEAFF	TGCAGCGTGCACTCGGGTTTCCTGGACACTGAAGCTTTCTTT
-	-	TRBJ1-4	TRBV10-2	CASSESGRGLSEKLFF	TGCGCCAGCAGTGAGTCGGGGAGGGGATTGAGTGAAAAACTGTTTTTT
-	TRBD2	TRBJ2-1	TRBV19	CATRTTSGTYNEQFF	TGTGCCACCCGAACGACGAGCGGGACCTACAATGAGCAGTTCTTC
-	-	TRBJ2-3	TRBV5-1	CASSRATTTDTQYF	TGCGCCAGCAGCAGAGCCACCACCACAGATACGCAGTATTTT
-	TRBD2	TRBJ2-7	TRBV11-2	CAAIRGTSTREQYF	TGTGCCGCCATTCGGGGGACTAGCACGAGGGAGCAGTACTTC
few	TRBD1	TRBJ1-4	TRBV2	CASSRTGSNEKLFF	TGTGCCAGCAGCCGGACAGGTTCTAATGAAAAACTGTTTTTT
-	-	TRBJ1-2	TRBV5-6	CASSFHLLTGEGYTF	TGTGCCAGCAGCTTCCACCTCCTGACAGGAGAGGGCTACACCTTC
-	-	TRBJ2-1	TRBV5-6	CASSLSAGDIYNEQFF	TGTGCCAGCAGCTTGTCGGCGGGCGACATCTACAATGAGCAGTTCTTC
-	TRBD1	TRBJ1-1	TRBV7-2	CASSLVTGGSTEAFF	TGTGCCAGCAGCTTAGTAACAGGGGGATCCACTGAAGCTTTCTTT
-	-	TRBJ2-7	TRBV19	CASSSYSYEQYF	TGTGCCAGTAGTAGTTATTCCTACGAGCAGTACTTC
-	TRBD2	TRBJ2-3	TRBV19	CASSIEGRLAVTDTQYF	TGTGCCAGTAGTATAGAAGGGCGGCTAGCGGTCACAGATACGCAGTATTTT
-	TRBD2	TRBJ2-1	TRBV14	CASSPAGTSIRDEQFF	TGTGCCAGCAGCCCAGCCGGGACTAGCATTCGCGATGAGCAGTTCTTC
-	-	TRBJ2-3	TRBV11-3	CASSLSTGSTDTQYF	TGTGCCAGCAGCTTATCGACGGGGAGCACAGATACGCAGTATTTT
-	-	TRBJ1-5	TRBV25-1	CASSEEAGDNSNQPQHF	TGTGCCAGCAGTGAGGAGGCAGGGGACAATAGCAATCAGCCCCAGCATTTT
-	TRBD1	TRBJ1-2	TRBV27	CATGTVDGYTF	TGTGCCACCGGGACAGTGGACGGCTACACCTTC
-	-	TRBJ2-1	TRBV7-2	CASSLRGTNEQFF	TGTGCCAGCAGCTTAAGGGGTACTAATGAGCAGTTCTTC
-	-	TRBJ2-3	TRBV11-1	CASSALQGGTQYF	TGTGCCAGCAGCGCCCTACAGGGTGGTACGCAGTATTTT
-	-	TRBJ1-2	TRBV6-1	CASSLSHERGYTF	TGTGCCAGCTCCCTCTCCCACGAGCGTGGCTACACCTTC
-	TRBD2	TRBJ2-1	TRBV6-5	CASNFRSGVYNEQFF	TGTGCCAGCAACTTTCGAAGCGGGGTTTACAATGAGCAGTTCTTC
once	TRBD1	TRBJ2-7	TRBV5-6	CASSFGDRVYEQYF	TGTGCCAGCAGCTTTGGGGACAGGGTATACGAGCAGTACTTC
-	-	TRBJ1-1	TRBV7-3	CASSSGVRAEAFF	TGTGCCAGCAGCTCGGGGGTCCGGGCTGAAGCTTTCTTT
once	-	TRBJ2-6	TRBV7-9	CASSLSRSGANVLTF	TGTGCCAGCAGCTTATCCCGGTCTGGGGCCAACGTCCTGACTTTC
once	TRBD2	TRBJ2-7	TRBV5-1	CASSLTSGPTSYEQYF	TGCGCCAGCAGCTTAACTAGCGGGCCTACCTCCTACGAGCAGTACTTC
once	TRBD2	TRBJ2-3	TRBV11-1	CASSLVGGRAADTQYF	TGTGCCAGCAGCTTAGTAGGCGGGAGGGCCGCAGATACGCAGTATTTT
-	TRBD2	TRBJ2-2	TRBV13	CASSLLAGGRNTGELFF	TGTGCCAGCAGCTTGCTGGCGGGAGGCCGGAACACCGGGGAGCTGTTTTTT
-	TRBD1	TRBJ2-6	TRBV27	CASSFFGQGAAGANVLTF	TGTGCCAGCAGTTTTTTTGGACAGGGAGCAGCTGGGGCCAACGTCCTGACTTTC
-	-	TRBJ1-2	TRBV5-4	CASSLDPANYGYTF	TGTGCCAGCAGCTTGGATCCAGCGAACTATGGCTACACCTTC
-	-	TRBJ1-2	TRBV30	CAWSYRANYGYTF	TGTGCCTGGAGTTACAGGGCTAACTATGGCTACACCTTC